The 23 T cell receptor beta chains presented below share a single source sample, sequenced in a study of CXCR3-negative and CXCR3-positive naive CD8 T cells. Whole-study findings and limits: When CXCR3-positive naive cells were set against CXCR3-negative naive cells, the former had more hydrophobic TRB CDR3s.

UMI-tagged TRB cDNA libraries were built via 5' RACE. TCRdb reprocessed the 5' RACE reads and reports one entry per CDR3 protein, with no DNA. In total, the table holds around 160,000 distinct CDR3 sequences. Their antigens remain unidentified. Sequencing used naive CXCR3+ CD8+ T cells from blood. Subset denoted: CD45RO-CCR7+CD27+CD95- naive CD8+ T cells expressing CXCR3 (TNR3+). These receptors all stem from a human donor in good health. Some clones in this sample may be carry-over from other donors' samples.

The J gene is TRBJ2-1, the V gene TRBV6-1; TCRdb indicates TRBD1, and absent DNA this call remains unverified. The germline CDR1 and CDR2 sequences are MNHNS and SASEGT. This CDR3 has 15 residues. The CDR3: CASSEWAGVTGDGFF.

The V and J genes are TRBV12-3 or TRBV12-4 and TRBJ2-5; as DNA is missing, the TRBD1 call by TCRdb cannot be tested. CDR3 length: 15 residues. CDR3 residues: CASRHRDGYQETQYF.

The J gene is TRBJ2-2, the V gene TRBV20-1. The CDR3 spans 13 residues. CDR1 and CDR2 from the germline V gene are DFQATT and SNEGSKA (reference sequence). CDR3 sequence reads: CSARDRRTGELFF.

The chain employs TRBV7-6 and TRBJ1-2. The germline V gene has CDR1 SGHVS and CDR2 FNYEAQ. This CDR3 comprises 15 residues. Here the CDR3 reads CASSPLDLSNYGYTF.

The chain employs TRBV11-2 and TRBJ2-7. Germline CDR1 is SGHAT and CDR2 is FQNNGV. CDR3 length: 15 amino acids. CDR3 protein: CASSLDGDVSYEQYF.

This chain uses TRBV5-6 with TRBJ2-7. Germline CDR1 reads SGHDT; CDR2 reads YYEEEE. CDR3 size: 12 residues. This CDR3 reads CASSQQQYEQYF.

The rearrangement links TRBV18 to TRBJ2-7; absent DNA, TCRdb's TRBD1 call cannot be checked. Germline CDR1 is KGHSH and CDR2 is LQKENI. The CDR3 is made up of 14 amino acids. The CDR3 protein is CASSPNGGTYEQYF.

The chain carries TRBV12-3 or TRBV12-4 and TRBJ2-7; the TCRdb call, TRBD2, lacks DNA for checking. This CDR3 contains 14 residues. The CDR3 loop is CASTYLGGRNEQYF.

The V call is TRBV2, the J call TRBJ2-2; TCRdb's D call of TRBD2 is untestable without DNA. This CDR3 region has 15 residues. Per germline, CDR1 SNHLY and CDR2 FYNNEI. CDR3 sequence: CASSEVPRATGELFF.

This chain joins TRBV7-6 and TRBJ2-7; TCRdb proposes TRBD1, but this gene call is untestable without DNA. CDR3 length equals 14 residues. Looked up from germline, CDR1 is SGHVS and CDR2 is FNYEAQ. The CDR3 region is CASSLAAGGYEQYF.

The chain couples TRBV7-2 to TRBJ2-1; the D call from TCRdb, TRBD2, cannot be confirmed without DNA. The CDR3 is made up of 15 amino acids. Germline V gene data show CDR1 as SGHTA and CDR2 as FQGNSA. CDR3 region: CASRPTGTSIDEQFF.

V is TRBV2 and J is TRBJ2-2; absent DNA, TCRdb's TRBD1 call cannot be checked. The CDR3 spans 15 residues. CDR1 and CDR2 (germline): SNHLY, FYNNEI. The CDR3 loop reads CASSHLDSYTGELFF.

The rearrangement joins TRBV5-1 to TRBJ1-1; the TRBD1 assignment by TCRdb is unverifiable without DNA. The CDR3 length is 17 residues. Germline V gene sequence: CDR1 SGHRS, CDR2 YFSETQ. CDR3 region: CASSLIETGEEGTEAFF.

V and J are TRBV6-2 or TRBV6-3 and TRBJ1-2; TCRdb's D gene call, TRBD1, goes unchecked for lack of DNA. CDR3 length equals 16 residues. CDR1 MNHEY and CDR2 SVGEGT come from the germline V gene. CDR3: CASSYSNSDRENGYTF.

This chain connects TRBV7-3 to TRBJ1-1. The CDR3 runs to 14 residues. Looked up from germline, CDR1 is SGHTA and CDR2 is FQGTGA. CDR3 residues: CASSPSSVNTEAFF.

The chain is built from TRBV5-1 and TRBJ2-7; checking the TCRdb D call of TRBD2 is not possible without DNA. The CDR3 is 14 residues long. In germline, CDR1 is SGHRS, CDR2 YFSETQ. The CDR3 is CASKSGSGVYEQYF.

The CDR3 region is CSGQDRGKNYEQYF. The V and J genes are TRBV29-1 and TRBJ2-7; the TCRdb call, TRBD1, lacks DNA for checking. The CDR3 spans 14 residues. The germline gives CDR1 SQVTM, CDR2 ANQGSEA.

The chain uses TRBV19 and TRBJ2-7; TCRdb selects TRBD1, and the lack of DNA leaves this call unchecked. Germline CDR1 LNHDA, CDR2 SQIVND (reference sequence). The CDR3 spans 15 residues. CDR3 protein: CASSSPRTGGHEQYF.

This sequence joins TRBV12-3 or TRBV12-4 and TRBJ2-2; without DNA, the TCRdb call of TRBD1 cannot be checked. The CDR3 covers 15 residues. The CDR3 sequence: CASSLPEGAYGELFF.

V is TRBV14 and J is TRBJ2-7. Germline-derived CDR1 and CDR2 are SGHDN and FVKESK. This CDR3 has 13 amino acids. Here the CDR3 reads CASSQELYYEQYF.

The rearrangement uses TRBV15 and TRBJ2-5; the D gene TCRdb calls, TRBD1, cannot be checked with no DNA. CDR3 size: 14 residues. Looked up from germline, CDR1 is LNHNV and CDR2 is YYDKDF (reference sequence). CDR3 sequence reads: CATSSRDGQETQYF. Drawing the rest from reference TRBV15 and TRBJ2-5, the complete variable domain is DAMVIQNPRYQVTQFGKPVTLSCSQTLNHNVMYWYQQKSSQAPKLLFHYYDKDFNNEADTPDNFQSRRPNTSFCFLDIRSPGLGDTAMYLCATSSRDGQETQYFGPGTRLLVL.

The gene calls are TRBV28 and TRBJ2-7; TCRdb gives TRBD2 as the D gene, but with no DNA this cannot be confirmed. CDR1 and CDR2 from the germline V gene are MDHEN and SYDVKM. The CDR3 is 15 amino acids. CDR3: CASSTPSGRVGEQYF.

The chain is built from TRBV5-1 and TRBJ2-7; TCRdb's assignment of TRBD1 cannot be checked, as there is no DNA. There are 14 residues in the CDR3. CDR1 and CDR2 (germline): SGHRS, YFSETQ. CDR3 in amino acids: CASSRGQGAYEQYF.